Following are 32 T cell receptor beta chains from one sample sequenced in a study of Ad26.COV2.S vaccination and SARS-CoV-2 variants. Sequencing used immunoSEQ multiplex PCR; TCRdb keeps in-frame clones, though not all of them. The sample shows 350,000 to 450,000 clones, around 84% of them seen only once. Treatment of the sample: some 20 received Ad26.COV2.S at low or high dose, single or two shots; 5 received placebo; per-sample allocation not given. Repertoires come from day 63 after the first vaccine or placebo injection. The sequences come from peripheral blood, collected in a trial of Ad26.COV2.S vaccine versus placebo. All receptors derive from a person between 18 and 59 years old who received the Ad26.COV2.S COVID-19 vaccine or a placebo.

This clone was found once. This chain uses TRBV4-1 with TRBJ1-6; D gene ambiguous. The CDR3 covers 16 residues. Per the germline V gene, CDR1 is MGHRA and CDR2 is YSYEKL. V was cut by 2 bases and J by 9 bases, with 17 bases left in between. The CDR3 loop reads CASSQPRKGLGSPLHF. The CDR3 DNA reads as TGCGCCAGCAGCCAACCCAGGAAGGGCCTAGGTTCACCCCTCCACTTT.

The CDR3 DNA follows: TGCGCCAGCAGCCAAGATACGACTTATGGCTACACCTTC. Protein: CASSQDTTYGYTF. The rearrangement uses TRBV4-1 and TRBJ1-2; no reliable D call. From germline, CDR1 is MGHRA and CDR2 YSYEKL. Trimming pared 0 bases from V and 5 bases from J, leaving 7 bases between. This CDR3 is 13 amino acids long.

This clone was picked up a small number of times. The genes are TRBV5-1 and TRBJ2-7; TRBD2 agrees at 11 bases. Germline V lookup: CDR1 SGHRS, CDR2 YFSETQ. V lost 7 bases, J lost 2 bases, and 5 bases stayed unmatched. The CDR3 spans 14 residues. The CDR3 protein is CASARTSGPYEQYF. The CDR3, as DNA: TGCGCCAGCGCCCGGACTAGCGGGCCCTACGAGCAGTACTTC.

The chain has TRBV19 and TRBJ1-1; the D gene is possibly TRBD1 (5 bases). In germline, CDR1 is LNHDA, CDR2 SQIVND (reference sequence). V shed 3 bases and J shed 4 bases, with 12 bases lying between them. This CDR3 is 14 amino acids long. The CDR3 loop reads CASSITGGGTEAFF. For the CDR3, the DNA is TGTGCCAGTAGTATCACAGGTGGAGGCACTGAAGCTTTCTTT.

This chain links TRBV13 with TRBJ2-2; D possibly corresponds to TRBD1 (6 bases). Germline lookup yields CDR1 PRHDT and CDR2 FYEKMQ (reference sequence). V lost 3 bases, J lost 5 bases, and 16 bases lay in between. The CDR3 has 16 amino acids. For the CDR3, the DNA is TGTGCCAGCAGCTTCCCCGGCCAGGGGCAGACCGGGGAGCTGTTTTTT. It specifies CASSFPGQGQTGELFF. Full variable domain (remainder filled in from reference TRBV13 and TRBJ2-2): AAGVIQSPRHLIKEKRETATLKCYPIPRHDTVYWYQQGPGQDPQFLISFYEKMQSDKGSIPDRFSAQQFSDYHSELNMSSLELGDSALYFCASSFPGQGQTGELFFGEGSRLTVL.

The chain links TRBV7-9 to TRBJ2-1; 9 positions match TRBD2. The germline gives CDR1 SEHNR, CDR2 FQNEAQ (reference sequence). Trimming at V came to 5 bases and at J to 3 bases, leaving 11 bases not matched to a gene. The CDR3 consists of 17 residues. This CDR3 reads CASSRRSSGIVYNEQFF. CDR3 nucleotides: TGTGCCAGCAGCCGGCGCTCTAGCGGGATTGTCTACAATGAGCAGTTCTTC.

The chain links TRBV21-1 to TRBJ2-2; the table's D call, TRBD2, was not checked against the DNA. TRBV21-1 is a documented pseudogene. This CDR3 comprises 16 residues. CDR3: CASSKGLAGVSGELFF. Written as DNA, the CDR3 is TGTGCCAGCAGCAAAGGACTAGCGGGAGTAAGCGGGGAGCTGTTTTTT.

V and J are TRBV27 and TRBJ1-1; D gene unclear. V was trimmed by 6 bases and J by 1 base, leaving 9 bases between them. Germline CDR1 reads MNHEY; CDR2 reads SMNVEV (reference sequence). This CDR3 region has 13 residues. CDR3 in amino acids: CASSPSGNTEAFF. For the CDR3, the DNA is TGTGCCAGCAGCCCCTCGGGGAACACTGAAGCTTTCTTT.

This clone was recorded once. This chain uses TRBV28 with TRBJ1-2; no clear D gene. Germline-derived CDR1 and CDR2 are MDHEN and SYDVKM. V lost 3 bases to trimming and J lost 1 base, with 9 bases between them. The CDR3 loop spans 14 amino acids. CDR3 amino acids: CASSLTGYNYGYTF. The CDR3 DNA is TGTGCCAGCAGTTTGACGGGGTATAACTATGGCTACACCTTC.

This clone was seen more than once but under ten times. The V call is TRBV6-5, the J call TRBJ2-1, with D uncertain. The CDR3 contains 14 residues. Germline V lookup: CDR1 MNHEY, CDR2 SVGAGI. Trimming took off 0 bases at V and 7 bases at J, with 10 bases between the two ends. The CDR3 nucleotides are TGTGCCAGCAGTTACTCTTCTGTTCTTAATGAGCAGTTCTTC. Translating it yields CASSYSSVLNEQFF.

V and J are TRBV7-9 and TRBJ2-7; D gene ambiguous. This CDR3 has 13 amino acids. Trimming shortened V by 4 bases and J by 4 bases, and 11 bases separated the two germline ends. Germline-derived CDR1 and CDR2 are SEHNR and FQNEAQ (reference sequence). The CDR3 loop reads CASSSPAAYEQYF. CDR3 sequence (DNA): TGTGCCAGCAGCTCCCCGGCGGCTTACGAGCAGTACTTC.

The chain employs TRBV6-2 or TRBV6-3 and TRBJ1-3; 7 bases fit TRBD1. The ends lost 1 base at V and 2 bases at J; junction bases unmatched: 5. Germline V gene sequence: CDR1 MNHEY, CDR2 SVGEGT. The CDR3 loop spans 16 amino acids. In nucleotides, the CDR3 is TGTGCCAGCAGTTACTTTGACAGGGCACCTGGAAACACCATATATTTT. Translated, it gives CASSYFDRAPGNTIYF.

This chain uses TRBV5-1 with TRBJ1-1, with a weak D call TRBD1 (5 bases). There are 13 residues in the CDR3. Germline V gene lookup returns CDR1 SGHRS and CDR2 YFSETQ. V lost 4 bases and J 4 bases, leaving 11 bases between the germline ends. The CDR3 DNA sequence: TGCGCCAGCAGCCAACTCGGGGGCACTGAAGCTTTCTTT. Its protein is CASSQLGGTEAFF.

CDR3 region: CASTTTGLLGTEAFF. Here the CDR3 DNA reads TGTGCCAGCACCACGACAGGACTACTGGGCACTGAAGCTTTCTTT. The chain uses TRBV6-5 and TRBJ1-1, with a possible D match to TRBD1 (6 bases). The CDR3 totals 15 residues. Trimming removed 7 bases at V and 4 bases at J, with 19 bases between. The germline gives CDR1 MNHEY, CDR2 SVGAGI.

The rearrangement links TRBV1 to TRBJ1-2. TRBV1 is labeled a pseudogene. The CDR3 is 16 amino acids. CDR3 sequence: CTSSQDRRGLDYGYTF. In nucleotides, the CDR3 is TGCACCAGCAGCCAAGACCGCAGGGGACTTGACTATGGCTACACCTTC.

This clone has only one observation. The chain combines TRBV25-1 with TRBJ1-2; TRBD1 is a possible D gene (6 bases). The CDR3 runs 14 residues. V lost 6 bases to trimming and J lost 4 bases, with 15 bases between them. Germline V gene data show CDR1 as MGHDK and CDR2 as SYGVNS. CDR3 loop: CASRGTPRGYGYTF. CDR3 bases: TGTGCCAGCAGGGGGACACCAAGAGGCTATGGCTACACCTTC.

This chain connects TRBV27 to TRBJ2-7; D is undetermined. The CDR3 spans 13 residues. V dropped 2 bases and J dropped 2 bases, with 7 bases sitting between them. From germline, CDR1 is MNHEY and CDR2 SMNVEV (reference sequence). The CDR3 loop reads CASSLPRTYEQYF. CDR3 coding DNA: TGTGCCAGCAGTTTACCCCGGACCTACGAGCAGTACTTC.

The chain has TRBV7-9 and TRBJ2-7; D may be TRBD2 (6 bases). Germline V lookup: CDR1 SEHNR, CDR2 FQNEAQ (reference sequence). This CDR3 spans 14 amino acids. Between the trimmed V and J ends, which lost 5 bases and 7 bases, there was a span of 18 bases. Written as DNA, the CDR3 is TGTGCCAGCAGCCCAAAACTTCCGGGGGTAGAGCAGTACTTC. This gives the protein CASSPKLPGVEQYF.

The chain joins TRBV7-9 to TRBJ1-1; D remains unclear. Trimming cost V 1 base and J 1 base, with 4 bases left between them. There are 13 residues in the CDR3. Germline CDR1 reads SEHNR; CDR2 reads FQNEAQ (reference sequence). In DNA form, the CDR3 reads TGTGCCAGCAGCTTAGACGCGAACACTGAAGCTTTCTTT. Residues: CASSLDANTEAFF.

V and J are TRBV19 and TRBJ2-2, with D tentatively TRBD1 (7 bases). The CDR3 totals 15 residues. CDR1 is LNHDA and CDR2 is SQIVND in the germline V gene (reference sequence). This CDR3 reads CPRSSEGARPGELFF. The DNA of the CDR3 is TGTCCCCGAAGCTCGGAGGGGGCGCGCCCCGGGGAGCTGTTTTTT.

The rearrangement uses TRBV6-6 and TRBJ1-5; 7 bases are a match to TRBD1. Germline V CDR1 and CDR2: MNHNY, SVGAGI (reference sequence). The CDR3 length is 13 residues. The V and J ends lost 7 bases and 6 bases, in that order; junction bases with no gene match: 6. The CDR3 DNA reads TGTGCCAGCACCAAACAGGGGTCTCAGCCCCAGCATTTT. Protein: CASTKQGSQPQHF.

The rearrangement uses TRBV5-4 and TRBJ2-1, with 13 nucleotides matching TRBD2. The germline V gene encodes CDR1 SGHNT and CDR2 YYREEE (reference sequence). Trimming at V came to 7 bases and at J to 4 bases, leaving 5 bases not matched to a gene. This CDR3 comprises 15 residues. The CDR3 spells CASHTGLAGYNEQFF. For the CDR3, the DNA is TGTGCCAGCCACACGGGACTAGCGGGGTACAATGAGCAGTTCTTC.

This chain connects TRBV6-5 to TRBJ1-4; TRBD1 might be the D (5 bases). Germline lookup yields CDR1 MNHEY and CDR2 SVGAGI. The CDR3 sequence is 12 residues long. Trimming took 4 bases from V and 13 from J, leaving 13 bases between them. The CDR3 spells CASSSDTGTLFF. CDR3 DNA: TGTGCCAGCAGTTCCGACACCGGGACACTGTTTTTT.

This clone was seen just once. CDR3 in DNA: TGTGCCAGCAGTTTAAAGGACTTGACTAGCGGGAGTTCGGGGGTTAGAAGCACAGATACGCAGTATTTT. It codes for CASSLKDLTSGSSGVRSTDTQYF. The chain carries TRBV28 and TRBJ2-3, with 12 positions matching TRBD2. Germline trimming cut 2 bases from V and 0 bases from J; bases unmatched to any gene: 21. The CDR3 is 23 residues long. Looked up from germline, CDR1 is MDHEN and CDR2 is SYDVKM.

The chain links TRBV28 to TRBJ1-5; D call uncertain. This CDR3 comprises 14 residues. V dropped 8 bases and J dropped 0 bases, with 11 bases sitting between them. Germline V gene data show CDR1 as MDHEN and CDR2 as SYDVKM. CDR3 amino acids: CASLTRHSNQPQHF. The CDR3 nucleotides are TGTGCCAGCCTCACGAGACATAGCAATCAGCCCCAGCATTTT.

V is TRBV5-4 and J is TRBJ2-7, with D perhaps TRBD2 (6 bases). The length of the CDR3 is 13 residues. Trimming removed 2 bases at V and 5 bases at J, with 11 bases between. Germline assignment: CDR1 SGHNT and CDR2 YYREEE (reference sequence). Written as DNA, the CDR3 is TGTGCCAGCAGCTTACGGGAGCCCCACGAGCAGTACTTC. Encoded protein: CASSLREPHEQYF.

The V and J genes are TRBV19 and TRBJ1-1; D might be TRBD1 (5 bases). Deletions cut 1 base from V and 5 bases from J, with 11 bases between. The CDR3 extends over 14 amino acids. From germline, CDR1 is LNHDA and CDR2 SQIVND (reference sequence). CDR3 nucleotide sequence: TGTGCCAGTAGTATAGCGCAGGGATGGACTGAAGCTTTCTTT. It encodes CASSIAQGWTEAFF. Drawing the rest from reference TRBV19 and TRBJ1-1, the complete variable domain is DGGITQSPKYLFRKEGQNVTLSCEQNLNHDAMYWYRQDPGQGLRLIYYSQIVNDFQKGDIAEGYSVSREKKESFPLTVTSAQKNPTAFYLCASSIAQGWTEAFFGQGTRLTVV.

This sequence joins TRBV24-1 and TRBJ2-1; possible D gene TRBD1, 5 bases. Germline CDR1 reads KGHDR; CDR2 reads SFDVKD. The V end was cut by 2 bases, the J end by 3 bases, with 13 bases between. The CDR3 loop spans 16 amino acids. CDR3: CATSDSTGKNYNEQFF. DNA of the CDR3: TGTGCCACCAGTGATTCCACAGGTAAGAACTACAATGAGCAGTTCTTC.

The chain is built from TRBV7-2 and TRBJ2-7; TRBD2 is a possible D gene (6 bases). CDR1 and CDR2 from the germline V gene are SGHTA and FQGNSA. The CDR3 spans 18 residues. V lost 7 bases and J 6 bases, leaving 31 bases between the germline ends. CDR3 protein: CASTTFRGGVVSFSEQYF. In DNA form, the CDR3 reads TGTGCCAGCACGACCTTTAGGGGCGGGGTTGTTTCTTTTTCCGAGCAGTACTTC.

This clone was picked up a small number of times. This sequence joins TRBV7-9 and TRBJ1-1, with D maybe TRBD1 (6 bases). V shed 5 bases and J shed 1 base, with 8 bases lying between them. The CDR3 runs 13 residues. Germline V lookup: CDR1 SEHNR, CDR2 FQNEAQ (reference sequence). CDR3 in amino acids: CASSRGPNTEAFF. In DNA form, the CDR3 reads TGTGCCAGCAGCCGGGGGCCGAACACTGAAGCTTTCTTT.

The DNA for the CDR3 is TGTGCCAGCAGTTACGGCCCCCGAGGCGAAAAACTGTTTTTT. It codes for CASSYGPRGEKLFF. J is TRBJ1-4 and V is TRBV6-2 or TRBV6-3; D is undetermined. The germline V gene has CDR1 MNHEY and CDR2 SVGEGT. The CDR3 length is 14 residues. Trimming shortened V by 2 bases and J by 8 bases, and 12 bases separated the two germline ends.

The J gene is TRBJ2-7, the V gene TRBV5-1; TRBD2 aligns across 7 bases. Trimming took 3 bases from V and 0 from J; bases not matched to a gene: 6. The CDR3 loop spans 15 amino acids. Germline CDR1 reads SGHRS; CDR2 reads YFSETQ. The CDR3, as DNA: TGCGCCAGCAGCTGGACTGGCGGGAGCTCCTACGAGCAGTACTTC. Translated: CASSWTGGSSYEQYF.